This TCR beta chain was identified during a study of regulatory T cells in long-lasting Graves disease. General study findings and limits: Under persistent disease, TRBV28, TRBJ1-2 and TRBJ2-5 were used preferentially.

In the case of this clonotype: Antigen: not known. The junction does not match germline at one end; this may be a read error.

Through Arm-PCR of CDR3 regions and iRepertoire HTBI primers, TCR beta libraries were built. Each CDR3 protein is one row after TCRdb ran MiXCR on the multiplex PCR reads. The sample lists about 400,000 distinct CDR3 sequences; around 15% were seen once. This sample's time point: newly diagnosed GD, antithyroid drugs for less than 3 months. PBMCs provided the RNA from which the TCR library was made. The CDR3 loop spans 11 amino acids. The same sample was also studied in work on T cells in Graves' hyperthyroidism and ophthalmopathy. This second study says: Primed by the HTBI set, a first-round RT-PCR was run on the TCR CDR3. Most clonotypes expanded in thyroid above 0.001 were likewise present in blood.

The receptor was derived from a woman under 30 with Graves disease. V usage is TRBV12-3 or TRBV12-4 and J usage is TRBJ2-7, with D perhaps being TRBD1 or TRBD2 (5 bases each). The material sequenced was peripheral blood mononuclear cells (PBMCs), taken at new diagnosis, from a patient treated with antithyroid drugs. CDR3 sequence reads: CASRFRDEENF. The CDR3 region has the DNA TGTGCCAGCAGATTCCGGGACGAAGAAAACTTC.